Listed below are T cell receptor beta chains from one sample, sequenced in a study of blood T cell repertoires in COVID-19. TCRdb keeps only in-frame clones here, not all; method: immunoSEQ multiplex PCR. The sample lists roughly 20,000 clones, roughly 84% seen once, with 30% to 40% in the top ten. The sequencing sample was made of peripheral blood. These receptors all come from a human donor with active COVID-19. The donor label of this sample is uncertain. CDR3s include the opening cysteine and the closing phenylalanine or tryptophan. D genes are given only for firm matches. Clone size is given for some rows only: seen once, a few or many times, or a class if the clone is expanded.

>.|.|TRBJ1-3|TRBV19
CASRAVAGGNTIYF
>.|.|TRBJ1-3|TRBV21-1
CASSKRPPGQGGKTGNTIYF
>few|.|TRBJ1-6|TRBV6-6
CASSYAEENSPLHF
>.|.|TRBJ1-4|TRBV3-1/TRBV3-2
CASTSLKGANEKLFF
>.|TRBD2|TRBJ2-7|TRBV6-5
CASTGEGYEQYF
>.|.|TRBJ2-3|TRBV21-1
CASSKPGTLAGAPDTQYF
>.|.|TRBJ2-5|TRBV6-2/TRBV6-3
CASSPGGPQETQYF
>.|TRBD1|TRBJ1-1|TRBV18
CASSRTGGVTGTEAFF
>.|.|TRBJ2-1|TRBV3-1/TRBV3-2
CASSQGSGSSYNEQFF
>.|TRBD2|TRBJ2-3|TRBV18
CASSPYSGSKDTQYF
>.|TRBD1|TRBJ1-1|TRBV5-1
CASSQGSTEAFF
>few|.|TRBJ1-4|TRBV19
CASSNLRGGTNEKLFF
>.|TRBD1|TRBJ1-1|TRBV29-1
CSVGQGALNTEAFF
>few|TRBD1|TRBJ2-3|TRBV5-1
CASGSRQGEDTQYF
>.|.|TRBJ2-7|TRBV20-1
CSANRDYEQYF
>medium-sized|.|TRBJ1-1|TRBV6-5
CASSYSWAEAFF
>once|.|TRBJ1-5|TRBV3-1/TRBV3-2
CASSQAQNQPQHF
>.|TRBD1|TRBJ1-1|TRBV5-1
CASSPRGSLGNTEAFF
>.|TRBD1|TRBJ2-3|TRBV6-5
CASSRTGVIQDTQYF
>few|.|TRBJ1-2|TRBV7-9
CASSPRDYYGYTF
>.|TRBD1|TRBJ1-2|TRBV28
CASRPGTGGDYGYTF
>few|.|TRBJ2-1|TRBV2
CASSEMGLYNEQFF
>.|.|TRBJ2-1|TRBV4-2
CASSQDDYYNEQFF
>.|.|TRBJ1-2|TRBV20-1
CSARGLEGYTF
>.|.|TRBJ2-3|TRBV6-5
CASSYEEGTDTQYF
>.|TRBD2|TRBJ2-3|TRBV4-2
CASSQEVTGLARTDTQYF
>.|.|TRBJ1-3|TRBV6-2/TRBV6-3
CASSLSRGNTIYF
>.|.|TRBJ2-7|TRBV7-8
CASSPFGGEQYF
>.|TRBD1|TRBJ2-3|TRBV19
CASSSPWTGTKDTQYF
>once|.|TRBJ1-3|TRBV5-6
CASRGGKNSHSGNTIYF
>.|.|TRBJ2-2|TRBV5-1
CASSLPGGNTGELFF
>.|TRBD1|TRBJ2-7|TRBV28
CASIPRAGTGGYEQYF
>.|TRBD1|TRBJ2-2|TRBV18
CASSPTRTGGASGELFF
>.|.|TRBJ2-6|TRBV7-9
CASSLAGAGANVLTF
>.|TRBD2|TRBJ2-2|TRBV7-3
CASSSSQLAANTGELFF
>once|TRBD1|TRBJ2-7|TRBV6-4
CASSEMGQGRYEQYF